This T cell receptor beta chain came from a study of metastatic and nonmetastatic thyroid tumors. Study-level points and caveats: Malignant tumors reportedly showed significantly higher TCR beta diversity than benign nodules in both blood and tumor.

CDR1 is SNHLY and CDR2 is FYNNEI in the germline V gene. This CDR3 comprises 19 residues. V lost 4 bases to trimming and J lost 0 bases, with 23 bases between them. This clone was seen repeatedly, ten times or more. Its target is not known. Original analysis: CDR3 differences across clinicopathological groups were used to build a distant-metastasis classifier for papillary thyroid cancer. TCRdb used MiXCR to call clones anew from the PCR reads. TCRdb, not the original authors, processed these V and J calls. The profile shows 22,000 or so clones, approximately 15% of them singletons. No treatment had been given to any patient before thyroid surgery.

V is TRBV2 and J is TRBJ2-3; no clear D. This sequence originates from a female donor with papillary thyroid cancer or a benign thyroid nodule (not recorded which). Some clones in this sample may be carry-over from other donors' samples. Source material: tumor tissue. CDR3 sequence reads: CASSGPRTPNPGSTDTQYF. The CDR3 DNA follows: TGTGCCAGCAGTGGTCCTAGGACCCCGAACCCTGGAAGCACAGATACGCAGTATTTT.